This T cell receptor (beta chain) was recovered during a study of response to subunit inactivated influenza vaccine. TCRdb called the RT-PCR reads again in MiXCR, with one record for every CDR3 protein. The table lists more than 550,000 distinct CDR3 sequences, about 10% of them singletons, with approximately 11% in the top ten. V was pared by 0 bases and J by 3 bases, with 15 bases between. The CDR3 has 16 residues. The V gene's germline CDR1 is MNHEY and CDR2 SVGEGT. This clonotype has ten or more counts. These data also featured in a second study, about T cells expressing NK-cell markers. Per that study: Production of TCR beta cDNA relied on 5'RACE template switching with UMIs. The study drew TCR beta repertoires from sorted CD3+CD56+NKG2C+, CD3+CD56+NKG2C- and CD3+CD56-NKG2C+ T cells. Seven of the eight sequenced donors were classified as HCMV-seropositive, and one was classified as seronegative. In several experiments, an anti-gamma-delta TCR antibody restricted sorting to alpha-beta TCR T cells. These clonotypes additionally ranked first within the CD3+CD56-NKG2C+ fraction of a few donors.

This receptor was taken from a man over 45 who received an inactivated influenza vaccine. Sequenced here: PBMCs from blood, sampled on the day of vaccination. The chain joins TRBV6-2 or TRBV6-3 to TRBJ2-7; TRBD1 is a possible D gene (6 bases). As DNA, the CDR3 is TGTGCCAGCAGTTACTCCCGCTTGACAGGCCACTACGAGCAGTACTTC. Encoded protein: CASSYSRLTGHYEQYF.